The clone carrying this T cell receptor (beta chain) was found a few times. What it binds is unknown. The second PCR ran roughly 6 to 11 cycles with a sample-barcoded 5' primer and J-beta primers. TCRdb re-called the 5' RACE reads with MiXCR, one entry per CDR3 protein. The sample consists of 710,000 or so distinct CDR3 sequences, about a fifth of them appearing once. The germline V and J ends were trimmed by 1 base and 3 bases, with 11 bases remaining between them. CDR3 length equals 15 residues. CDR1 and CDR2 from the germline V gene are SGHNT and YYREEE (reference sequence). The sample comes from a study of blood T cells in healthy people across ages. The study's findings and limits: Diversity of TCR beta per million T cells declined in a roughly linear way with age. Without sorted subsets, naive and antigen-experienced compartments could not be conclusively compared. Across samples, TCR beta diversity tracked strongly with naive T cell percentage.

V gene TRBV5-4 combines with J gene TRBJ1-5; the D gene is possibly TRBD1 (6 bases). Input material: blood. The origin of this receptor is a man between 65 and 79 years old in good health. The CDR3 DNA reads TGTGCCAGCAGCTTGTGGGGGGCCCCCAATCAGCCCCAGCATTTT. It encodes CASSLWGAPNQPQHF.